The T cell receptor (beta chain) under discussion was sequenced for a study of cytomegalovirus exposure and HLA in healthy donors. General study points: After further analysis at a later stage, 16,951 TCR beta sequences were associated with HLA alleles at 0.05 false discovery rate. Cytomegalovirus association was assigned to about 150 TCR beta chains. In vitro confirmation showed three CMV-associated chains to be CMV antigen specific.

Worth noting for this clone: Its antigen remains unidentified.

PCR employed 60 Vbeta and 13 Jbeta primers. The authors' processing: Later analysis identified approximately 88 million unique TCR beta chains, about 11 million shared. Some clones are missing from TCRdb's copy, which holds only in-frame ones; the method was immunoSEQ multiplex PCR. That table furnishes V, J and clone size, whereas the DNA furnished D and trimming. The data show 90,000 to 100,000 clones, roughly three fifths seen once. J lost 7 bases, V lost 2 bases, and 12 bases had no gene match. Germline values: CDR1 GTSNPN, CDR2 SVGIG (reference sequence). This CDR3 spans 15 amino acids. The receptor comes from a man younger than 45 in good health and CMV-seronegative. The chain links TRBV30 to TRBJ1-2, with 8 bases lining up with TRBD1. Sample: PBMCs. As DNA, the CDR3 is TGTGCCTGGAGTATCAACCCCCGGACAGGGTCTGGCTACACCTTC. Translating gives CAWSINPRTGSGYTF. The full variable domain, rest sourced from reference TRBV30 and TRBJ1-2, is SQTIHQWPATLVQPVGSPLSLECTVEGTSNPNLYWYRQAAGRGLQLLFYSVGIGQISSEVPQNLSASRPQDRQFILSSKKLLLSDSGFYLCAWSINPRTGSGYTFGSGTRLTVV.